This T cell receptor (beta chain) was identified in a study of blood T cell repertoires in COVID-19. Study-wide background: Samples of COVID-19 (acute and convalescent) were obtained from the United States, Italy and Spain. T cells, B-cell-depleted T cells, or PBMCs provided the cDNA or gDNA that served as material.

The germline V and J ends were trimmed by 3 bases and 5 bases, with 8 bases remaining between them. Germline-derived CDR1 and CDR2 are SNHLY and FYNNEI. The CDR3 loop spans 13 amino acids. Authors' methods: Reference gene primers were amplified, and this amplification served to estimate nucleated cell counts. The repertoire was sequenced with immunoSEQ multiplex PCR; TCRdb's copy has only in-frame clones and lacks some. The V and J calls and the clone size are those of that table, but D and trimming were determined from the DNA. The repertoire consists of about 85,000 clones, with about four fifths occurring once and the leading ten covering roughly 6.3%.

Input material: peripheral blood. The rearrangement uses TRBV2 and TRBJ2-4, with D perhaps TRBD2 (5 bases). The origin of this receptor is a man in his fifties or sixties with acute or convalescent COVID-19. This CDR3 is CASSETRENIQYF. In DNA, the CDR3 is TGTGCCAGCAGTGAGACGCGGGAAAACATTCAGTACTTC.